In its sample, the clone carrying this T cell receptor beta chain was seen once. Its antigen remains unidentified. The CDR3 is 15 residues long. Germline-derived CDR1 and CDR2 are SGDLS and YYNGEE. The junction had 2 bases not matched to a gene; V was cut back by 2 bases and J by 1 base. This sample stems from a study of coeliac disease. Measured with immunoSEQ multiplex PCR; TCRdb has only the in-frame clones, and not every one. The sample yields about 3,400 clones, 70% seen once. Overall study findings and caveats: Few TRB amino acid sequences were shared between samples; most were unique.

The chain employs TRBV9 and TRBJ2-2; 7 bases match TRBD1. Material for sequencing was intraepithelial lymphocytes from the gut. The TCR was taken from a man aged 18 to 29 with celiac disease on a gluten-free diet. For the CDR3, the DNA is TGTGCCAGCAGCGTTCAGGGGGAGAACACCGGGGAGCTGTTTTTT. Amino acid sequence: CASSVQGENTGELFF.